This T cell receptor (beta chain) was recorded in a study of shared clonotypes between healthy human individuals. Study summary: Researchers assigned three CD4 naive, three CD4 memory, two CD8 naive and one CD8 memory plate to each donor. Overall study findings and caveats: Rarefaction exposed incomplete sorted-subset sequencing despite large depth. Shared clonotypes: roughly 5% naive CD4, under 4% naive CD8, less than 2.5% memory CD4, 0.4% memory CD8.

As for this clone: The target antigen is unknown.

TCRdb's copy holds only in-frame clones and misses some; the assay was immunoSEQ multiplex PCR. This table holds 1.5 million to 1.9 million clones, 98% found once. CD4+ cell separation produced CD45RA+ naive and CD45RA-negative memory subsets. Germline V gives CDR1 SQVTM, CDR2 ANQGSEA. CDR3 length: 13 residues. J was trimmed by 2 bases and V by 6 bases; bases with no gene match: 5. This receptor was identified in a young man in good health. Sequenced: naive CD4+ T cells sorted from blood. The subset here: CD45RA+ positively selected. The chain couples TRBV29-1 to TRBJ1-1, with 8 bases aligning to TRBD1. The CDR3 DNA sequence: TGCAGCGTCTCGGACAGGGCCAACACTGAAGCTTTCTTT. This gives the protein CSVSDRANTEAFF.